The source of this T cell receptor (beta chain) is a study of cytomegalovirus exposure and HLA in healthy donors. Whole-study context: Prior work identified around 120 million unique TCR beta sequences in roughly 190 million T cells.

Worth noting for this clone: Its antigen is unknown.

The PCR employed 60 Vbeta primers together with 13 Jbeta primers. TCRdb's table, derived via immunoSEQ multiplex PCR, lists solely in-frame clones and lacks some. The repertoire holds about 36,000 clones, with roughly 69% as singletons. Study-level findings and limits: TCR beta sequences reportedly predicted most subjects' HLA-A and HLA-B alleles accurately. According to reports, the classifier identified cytomegalovirus status with high specificity and sensitivity. Many donors shared some public TCRs, even though most TCR sequences were rare.

The ends lost 3 bases at V and 5 bases at J; junction bases unmatched: 6. The CDR3 length is 15 residues. Germline CDR1 and CDR2: MGHRA and YSYEKL. The sequence was collected from a man under 40 in good health and CMV-seronegative. This chain uses TRBV4-1 with TRBJ1-1; 10 bases match TRBD1. Sequenced material: PBMCs. DNA of the CDR3: TGCGCCAGCAGCCAGGGGACAGGGGTTTTAACTGAAGCTTTCTTT. This codes for CASSQGTGVLTEAFF.